This TCR beta chain stems from a study of blood T cell repertoires in COVID-19. Overall study: PBMCs, B-cell-depleted T cells, or T cells were the source of the cDNA or gDNA that made up the material.

Using immunoSEQ multiplex PCR, the repertoire was profiled, and TCRdb retains in-frame clones only, with some absent. The sample has tens of thousands of clones, 90% seen once. Germline V gene sequence: CDR1 SGDLS, CDR2 YYNGEE. V was trimmed by 3 bases and J by 0 bases, leaving 19 bases between them. CDR3 length equals 17 residues. Input material: peripheral blood. This clonotype was sampled from a woman over 75 with active COVID-19. The chain couples TRBV9 to TRBJ2-7, with D perhaps TRBD1 (7 bases). As DNA, the CDR3 is TGTGCCAGCAGCGCCCCCCGACAGGGAGGAAACTCCTACGAGCAGTACTTC. Its translation is CASSAPRQGGNSYEQYF. The whole variable domain, filled in from reference TRBV9 and TRBJ2-7, reads DSGVTQTPKHLITATGQRVTLRCSPRSGDLSVYWYQQSLDQGLQFLIQYYNGEERAKGNILERFSAQQFPDLHSELNLSSLELGDSALYFCASSAPRQGGNSYEQYFGPGTRLTVT.